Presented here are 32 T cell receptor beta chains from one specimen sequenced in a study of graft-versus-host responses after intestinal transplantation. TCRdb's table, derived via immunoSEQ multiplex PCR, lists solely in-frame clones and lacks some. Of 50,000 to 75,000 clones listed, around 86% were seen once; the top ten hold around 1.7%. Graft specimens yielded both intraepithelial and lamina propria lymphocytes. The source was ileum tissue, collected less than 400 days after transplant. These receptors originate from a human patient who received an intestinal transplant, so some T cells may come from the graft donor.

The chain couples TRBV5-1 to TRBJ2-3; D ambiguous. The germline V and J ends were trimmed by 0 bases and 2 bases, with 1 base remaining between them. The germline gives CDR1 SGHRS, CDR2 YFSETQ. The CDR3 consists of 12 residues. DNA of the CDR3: TGCGCCAGCAGCTTGGCCACAGATACGCAGTATTTT. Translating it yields CASSLATDTQYF.

CDR3 amino acids: CASSKQGFTGELFF. The CDR3 region has the DNA TGTGCCAGCAGTAAACAGGGGTTCACCGGGGAGCTGTTTTTT. The rearrangement links TRBV27 to TRBJ2-2, with 7 bases identical to TRBD1. Germline CDR1 MNHEY, CDR2 SMNVEV (reference sequence). CDR3 length equals 14 residues. Trimming cost V 5 bases and J 4 bases; bases outside gene matches: 4.

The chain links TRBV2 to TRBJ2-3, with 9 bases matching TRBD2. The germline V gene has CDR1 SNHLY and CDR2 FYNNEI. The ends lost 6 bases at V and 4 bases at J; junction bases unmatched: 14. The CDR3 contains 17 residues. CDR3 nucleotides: TGTGCCAGCAGGAACCTTGCGGGCGGGAGGGTGCCAGATACGCAGTATTTT. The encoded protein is CASRNLAGGRVPDTQYF.

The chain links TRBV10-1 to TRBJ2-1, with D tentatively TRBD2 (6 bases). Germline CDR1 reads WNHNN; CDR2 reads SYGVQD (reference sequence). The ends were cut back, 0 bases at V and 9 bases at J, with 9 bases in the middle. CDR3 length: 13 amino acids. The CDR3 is CASSESRRGEQFF. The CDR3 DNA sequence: TGCGCCAGCAGTGAGTCGCGGCGGGGTGAGCAGTTCTTC.

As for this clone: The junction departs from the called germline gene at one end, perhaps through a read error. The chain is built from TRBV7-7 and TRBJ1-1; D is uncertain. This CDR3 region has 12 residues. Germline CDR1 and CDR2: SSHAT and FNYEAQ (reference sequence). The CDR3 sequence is CASSSRVTEAFF. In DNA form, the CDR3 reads TGTGCTAGCAGCTCCCGGGTCACCGAAGCTTTCTTT. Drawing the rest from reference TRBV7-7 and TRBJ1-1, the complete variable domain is GAGVSQSPRYKVTKRGQDVTLRCDPISSHATLYWYQQALGQGPEFLTYFNYEAQPDKSGLPSDRFSAERPEGSISTLTIQRTEQRDSAMYRCASSSRVTEAFFGQGTRLTVV.

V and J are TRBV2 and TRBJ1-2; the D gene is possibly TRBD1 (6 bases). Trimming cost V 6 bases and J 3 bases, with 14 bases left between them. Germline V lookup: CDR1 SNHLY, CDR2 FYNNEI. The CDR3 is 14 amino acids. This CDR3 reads CASRALQGYYGYTF. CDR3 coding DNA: TGTGCCAGCAGGGCCCTACAGGGATACTATGGCTACACCTTC.

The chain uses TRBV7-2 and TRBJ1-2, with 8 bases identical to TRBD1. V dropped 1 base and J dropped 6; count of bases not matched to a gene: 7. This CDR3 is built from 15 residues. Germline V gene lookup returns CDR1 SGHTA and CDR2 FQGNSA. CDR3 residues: CASSLVDRGGDGYTF. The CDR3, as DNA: TGTGCCAGCAGCTTAGTCGACAGGGGCGGGGATGGCTACACCTTC.

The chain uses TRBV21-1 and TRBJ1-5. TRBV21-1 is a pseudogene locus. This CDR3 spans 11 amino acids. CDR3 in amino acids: CASSTAQPQHF. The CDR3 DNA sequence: TGTGCCAGCAGCACGGCTCAGCCCCAGCATTTT.

In DNA, the CDR3 is TGCGCCAGCAGCTTGGGGTTCGGACCCCAAGAAGCTTTCTTT. Residues: CASSLGFGPQEAFF. The chain uses TRBV5-1 and TRBJ1-1, with D hard to call. The CDR3 has 14 residues. Germline CDR1 is SGHRS and CDR2 is YFSETQ. The germline V and J ends were trimmed by 0 bases and 8 bases, with 14 bases remaining between them. The whole variable domain, filled in from reference TRBV5-1 and TRBJ1-1, reads KAGVTQTPRYLIKTRGQQVTLSCSPISGHRSVSWYQQTPGQGLQFLFEYFSETQRNKGNFPGRFSGRQFSNSRSEMNVSTLELGDSALYLCASSLGFGPQEAFFGQGTRLTVV.

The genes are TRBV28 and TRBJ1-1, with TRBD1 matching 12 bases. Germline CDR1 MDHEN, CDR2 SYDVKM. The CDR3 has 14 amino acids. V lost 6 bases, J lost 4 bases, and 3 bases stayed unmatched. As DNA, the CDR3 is TGTGCCAGCAGATGGGACAGGGGGCGCACTGAAGCTTTCTTT. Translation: CASRWDRGRTEAFF.

The CDR3 DNA is TGTGCCAGCAGCCCGCAAGTAAACTATGGCTACACCTTC. The encoded protein is CASSPQVNYGYTF. The chain links TRBV7-2 to TRBJ1-2; D gene ambiguous. Trimming took off 5 bases at V and 2 bases at J, with 9 bases between the two ends. The CDR3 has 13 amino acids. The V gene's germline CDR1 is SGHTA and CDR2 FQGNSA. Looking up the rest from reference TRBV7-2 and TRBJ1-2 gives the full variable domain: GAGVSQSPSNKVTEKGKDVELRCDPISGHTALYWYRQSLGQGLEFLIYFQGNSAPDKSGLPSDRFSAERTGGSVSTLTIQRTQQEDSAVYLCASSPQVNYGYTFGSGTRLTVV.

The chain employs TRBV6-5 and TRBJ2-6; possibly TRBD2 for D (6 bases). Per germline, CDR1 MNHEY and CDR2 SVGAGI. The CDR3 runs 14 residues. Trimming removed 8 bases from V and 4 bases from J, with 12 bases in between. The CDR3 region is CASRGGLGANVLTF. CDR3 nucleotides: TGTGCCAGCCGAGGAGGGTTAGGGGCCAACGTCCTGACTTTC.

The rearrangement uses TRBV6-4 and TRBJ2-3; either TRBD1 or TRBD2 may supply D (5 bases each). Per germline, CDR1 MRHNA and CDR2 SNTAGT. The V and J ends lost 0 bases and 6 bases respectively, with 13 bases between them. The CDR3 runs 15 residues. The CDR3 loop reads CASSDSWDPLDTQYF. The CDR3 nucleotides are TGTGCCAGCAGTGACTCTTGGGACCCCTTGGATACGCAGTATTTT.

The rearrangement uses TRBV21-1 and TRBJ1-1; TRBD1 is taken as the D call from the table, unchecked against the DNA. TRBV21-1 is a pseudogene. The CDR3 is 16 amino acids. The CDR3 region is CASSKATRHLNTEAFF. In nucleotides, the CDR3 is TGTGCCAGCAGCAAAGCGACGAGACACCTGAACACTGAAGCTTTCTTT.

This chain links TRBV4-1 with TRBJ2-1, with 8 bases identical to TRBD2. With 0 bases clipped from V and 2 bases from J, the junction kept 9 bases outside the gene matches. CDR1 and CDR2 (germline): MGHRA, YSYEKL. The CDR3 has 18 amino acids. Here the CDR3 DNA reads TGCGCCAGCAGCCAAGATCTTCGACTAGCGCACCCCTACAATGAGCAGTTCTTC. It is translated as CASSQDLRLAHPYNEQFF.

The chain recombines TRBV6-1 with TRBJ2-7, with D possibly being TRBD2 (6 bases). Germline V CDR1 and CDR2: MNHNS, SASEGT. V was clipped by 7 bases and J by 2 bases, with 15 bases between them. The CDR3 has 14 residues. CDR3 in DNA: TGTGCCAGCACCCAACGGAGGGGCGCCTACGAGCAGTACTTC. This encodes CASTQRRGAYEQYF.

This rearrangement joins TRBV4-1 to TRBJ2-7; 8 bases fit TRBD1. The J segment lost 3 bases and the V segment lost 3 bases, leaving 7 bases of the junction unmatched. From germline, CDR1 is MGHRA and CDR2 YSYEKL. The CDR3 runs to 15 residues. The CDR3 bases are TGCGCCAGCAGCCACCTGACAGGGGAAGGCTACGAGCAGTACTTC. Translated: CASSHLTGEGYEQYF.

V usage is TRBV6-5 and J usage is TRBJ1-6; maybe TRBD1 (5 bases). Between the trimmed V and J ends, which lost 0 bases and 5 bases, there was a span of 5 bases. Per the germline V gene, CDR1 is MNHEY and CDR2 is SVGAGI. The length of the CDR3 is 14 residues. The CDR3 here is CASSYSGDNSPLHF. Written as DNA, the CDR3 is TGTGCCAGCAGTTACTCAGGGGATAATTCACCCCTCCACTTT.

The CDR3: CASSQDGRVRRLSSYEQYF. Here the CDR3 DNA reads TGCGCCAGCAGCCAAGATGGGAGGGTTAGACGGCTAAGCTCCTACGAGCAGTACTTC. The chain carries TRBV4-1 and TRBJ2-7; 7 nucleotides align to TRBD2. The V gene's germline CDR1 is MGHRA and CDR2 YSYEKL. The CDR3 consists of 19 residues. Trimming removed 0 bases from V and 0 bases from J; junction bases left unmatched: 14.

The CDR3 bases are TGTGCCAGCAGCGCGGACAGGGCGTACACAGATACGCAGTATTTT. Translated, it gives CASSADRAYTDTQYF. V and J are TRBV28 and TRBJ2-3, with 8 nucleotides matching TRBD1. Germline V gives CDR1 MDHEN, CDR2 SYDVKM. The CDR3 is 15 residues long. The trim removed 6 bases at V and 2 bases at J, leaving 7 bases unmatched.

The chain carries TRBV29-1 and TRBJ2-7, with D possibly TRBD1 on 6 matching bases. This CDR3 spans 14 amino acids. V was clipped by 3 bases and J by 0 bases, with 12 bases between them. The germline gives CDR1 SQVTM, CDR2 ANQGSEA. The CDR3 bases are TGCAGCGTTGAGACCCCACAGGGCTCCTACGAGCAGTACTTC. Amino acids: CSVETPQGSYEQYF.

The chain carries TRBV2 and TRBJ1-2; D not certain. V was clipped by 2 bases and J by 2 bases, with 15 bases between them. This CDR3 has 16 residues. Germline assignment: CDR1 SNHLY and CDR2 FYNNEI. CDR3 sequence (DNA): TGTGCCAGCAGTGAAACCGCAAGTGGAGGGAACTATGGCTACACCTTC. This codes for CASSETASGGNYGYTF.

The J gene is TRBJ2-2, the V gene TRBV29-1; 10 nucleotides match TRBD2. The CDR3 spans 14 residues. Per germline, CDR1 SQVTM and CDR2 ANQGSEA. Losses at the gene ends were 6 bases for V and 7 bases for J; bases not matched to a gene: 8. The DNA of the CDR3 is TGCAGCGTAGCTAGCGGGAGTAGGGGCGGGGAGCTGTTTTTT. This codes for CSVASGSRGGELFF.

Written as DNA, the CDR3 is TGTGCCAGCAGCCATGACAGGGAGAACACCGGGGAGCTGTTTTTT. Its translation: CASSHDRENTGELFF. The chain recombines TRBV11-3 with TRBJ2-2; the match to TRBD1 covers 7 bases. J was trimmed by 1 base and V by 5 bases; bases with no gene match: 4. This CDR3 comprises 15 residues. Germline V gene lookup returns CDR1 SGHNT and CDR2 YENEEA. The variable domain in full, completed from reference TRBV11-3 and TRBJ2-2, reads EAGVVQSPRYKIIEKKQPVAFWCNPISGHNTLYWYLQNLGQGPELLIRYENEEAVDDSQLPKDRFSAERLKGVDSTLKIQPAELGDSAVYLCASSHDRENTGELFFGEGSRLTVL.

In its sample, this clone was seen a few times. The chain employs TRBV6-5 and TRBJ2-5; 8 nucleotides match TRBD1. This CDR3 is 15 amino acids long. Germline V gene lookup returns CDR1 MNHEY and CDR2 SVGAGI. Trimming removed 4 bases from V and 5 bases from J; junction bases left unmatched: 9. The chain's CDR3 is CASSFEPDRAETQYF. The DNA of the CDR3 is TGTGCCAGCAGTTTCGAGCCGGACAGGGCGGAGACCCAGTACTTC.

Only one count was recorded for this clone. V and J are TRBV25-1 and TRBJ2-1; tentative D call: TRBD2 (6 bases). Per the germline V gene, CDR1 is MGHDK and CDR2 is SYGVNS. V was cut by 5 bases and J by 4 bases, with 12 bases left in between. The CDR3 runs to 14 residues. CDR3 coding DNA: TGTGCCAGCAGTACCCTCGGGACTTACAATGAGCAGTTCTTC. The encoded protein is CASSTLGTYNEQFF.

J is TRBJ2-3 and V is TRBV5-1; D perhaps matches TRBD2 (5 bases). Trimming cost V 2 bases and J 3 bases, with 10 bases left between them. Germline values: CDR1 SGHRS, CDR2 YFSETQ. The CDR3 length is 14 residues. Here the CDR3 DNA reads TGCGCCAGCAGCTTAACTAGTAGGACAGATACGCAGTATTTT. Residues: CASSLTSRTDTQYF.

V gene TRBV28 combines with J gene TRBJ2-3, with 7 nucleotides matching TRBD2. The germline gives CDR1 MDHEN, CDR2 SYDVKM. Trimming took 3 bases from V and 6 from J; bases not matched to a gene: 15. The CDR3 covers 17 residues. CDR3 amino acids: CASSFGGAGSRGDTQYF. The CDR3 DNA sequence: TGTGCCAGCAGTTTTGGTGGGGCAGGCTCGCGGGGGGATACGCAGTATTTT.

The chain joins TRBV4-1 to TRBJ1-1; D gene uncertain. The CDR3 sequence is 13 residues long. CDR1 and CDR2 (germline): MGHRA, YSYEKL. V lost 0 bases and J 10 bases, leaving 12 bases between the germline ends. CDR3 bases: TGCGCCAGCAGCCAAGACCCCCGAACCAGAGCTTTCTTT. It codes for CASSQDPRTRAFF.

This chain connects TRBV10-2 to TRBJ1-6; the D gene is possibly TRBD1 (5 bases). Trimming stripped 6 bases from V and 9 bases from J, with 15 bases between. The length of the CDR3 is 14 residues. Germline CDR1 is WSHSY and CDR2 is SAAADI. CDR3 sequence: CASRNSGYGSPLHF. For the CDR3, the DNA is TGCGCCAGCAGGAATTCAGGGTATGGTTCACCCCTCCACTTT.

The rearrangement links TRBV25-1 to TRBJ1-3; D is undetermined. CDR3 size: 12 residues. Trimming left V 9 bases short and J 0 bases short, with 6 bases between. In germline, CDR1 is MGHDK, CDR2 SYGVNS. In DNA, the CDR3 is TGTGCCAGTTTAAGCTCTGGAAACACCATATATTTT. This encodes CASLSSGNTIYF.

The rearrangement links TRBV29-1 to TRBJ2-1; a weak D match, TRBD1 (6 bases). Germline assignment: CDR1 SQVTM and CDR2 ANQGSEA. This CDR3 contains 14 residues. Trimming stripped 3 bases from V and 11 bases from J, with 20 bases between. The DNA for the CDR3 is TGCAGCGTTGAGCTCGAACCGGGACAAGAGAAGCAGTTCTTC. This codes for CSVELEPGQEKQFF.